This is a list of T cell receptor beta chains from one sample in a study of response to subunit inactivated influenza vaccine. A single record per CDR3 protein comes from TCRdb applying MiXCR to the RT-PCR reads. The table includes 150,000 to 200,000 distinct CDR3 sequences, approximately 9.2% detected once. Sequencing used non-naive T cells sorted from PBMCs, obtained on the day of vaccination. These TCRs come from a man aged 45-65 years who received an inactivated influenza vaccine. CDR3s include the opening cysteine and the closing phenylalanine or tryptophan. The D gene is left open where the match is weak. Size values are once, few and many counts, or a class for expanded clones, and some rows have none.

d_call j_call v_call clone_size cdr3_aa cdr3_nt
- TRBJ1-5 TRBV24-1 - CATSDQGTNQPQHF TGTGCCACCAGTGATCAAGGGACCAATCAGCCCCAGCATTTT
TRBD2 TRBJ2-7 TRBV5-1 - CASSINSGGGGLVYEQYF TGCGCCAGCAGCATAAACTCGGGCGGGGGGGGTCTGGTCTACGAGCAGTACTTC
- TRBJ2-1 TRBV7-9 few CASSLDWQGSYYEQFF TGTGCCAGCAGCTTAGACTGGCAGGGTTCATACTATGAGCAGTTCTTC
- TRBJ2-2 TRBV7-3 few CASGPQTNTGELFF TGTGCCAGTGGGCCCCAGACAAACACCGGGGAGCTGTTTTTT
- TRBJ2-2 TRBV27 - CASSLIGGASTGELFF TGTGCCAGCAGTTTAATCGGGGGAGCGAGTACCGGGGAGCTGTTTTTT
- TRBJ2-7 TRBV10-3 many CAISESEGGGEQYF TGTGCCATCAGTGAGTCAGAGGGAGGAGGCGAGCAGTACTTC
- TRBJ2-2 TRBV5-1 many CASSLSATGELFF TGCGCCAGCAGCTTGAGCGCCACCGGGGAGCTGTTTTTT
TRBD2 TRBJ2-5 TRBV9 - CASSAGSTSGQETQYF TGTGCCAGCAGCGCGGGATCGACTAGCGGGCAAGAGACCCAGTACTTC
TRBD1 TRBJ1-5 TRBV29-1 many CSVGGQGRNQPQHF TGCAGCGTTGGTGGACAGGGACGCAATCAGCCCCAGCATTTT
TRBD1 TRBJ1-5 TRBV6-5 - CASRGQGGQPQHF TGTGCCAGCAGGGGACAGGGGGGTCAGCCCCAGCATTTT
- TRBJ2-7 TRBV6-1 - CASSRDRLQGKGYEQYF TGTGCCAGCAGTCGCGACCGACTACAGGGAAAGGGATACGAGCAGTACTTC
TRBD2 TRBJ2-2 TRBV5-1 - CASSAGVAGVNTGELFF TGCGCCAGCAGCGCCGGGGTAGCGGGAGTTAACACCGGGGAGCTGTTTTTT
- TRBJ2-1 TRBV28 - CASSRLASEQFF TGTGCCAGCAGTCGTCTAGCGTCCGAGCAGTTCTTC
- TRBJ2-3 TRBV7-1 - CAMSLGVADTQYF TGTGCCATGAGCCTTGGGGTCGCAGATACGCAGTATTTT
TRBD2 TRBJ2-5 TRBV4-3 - CASSQDLASGRFETQYF TGCGCCAGCAGCCAAGATCTGGCTAGCGGGAGATTCGAGACCCAGTACTTC
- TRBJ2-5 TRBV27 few CASSPYSQGISRETQYF TGTGCCAGCAGCCCCTACTCACAGGGTATATCTCGGGAGACCCAGTACTTC
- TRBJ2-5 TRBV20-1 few CSVITAMGDETQYF TGCAGTGTTATAACTGCAATGGGGGACGAGACCCAGTACTTC
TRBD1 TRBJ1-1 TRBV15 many CATSSGDRAGSEAFF TGTGCCACCAGCAGCGGGGACAGGGCCGGATCTGAAGCTTTCTTT
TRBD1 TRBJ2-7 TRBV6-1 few CASRDRTGGAYEQYF TGTGCCAGCAGAGATAGGACAGGGGGCGCTTACGAGCAGTACTTC